This section outlines one T cell receptor (beta chain) sequence together with its context. Its antigen target is currently unknown. No clone much larger than this one lies a single base away; base qualities are absent. The CDR3 regions of human TCRbeta chains were analyzed by immunosequencing. The original pipeline was this. TCRs in the repertoires were matched against a reference library of SARS-CoV-2-specific TCRs that had been generated with the MIRA antigen-specificity platform. Breadth meant the fraction of unique TCRs that were SARS-CoV-2-associated, whereas depth meant the fraction of total T cells that were SARS-CoV-2-associated. Each spike-specific TCR was assigned to its reactive spike region and to a CD4 or CD8 class using the MIRA data. Log10-transformed breadth and depth values were compared by one-way ANOVA with Sidak's multiple comparisons tests. What TCRdb holds here is the immuneACCESS table cut down to in-frame rearrangements. Part of the clones is not present; checked against another copy, under half of the missing clones reflect an unresolved V gene, and the others are unexplained. Clonal size and the V and J genes are those of that table, whereas D and trimming came from the DNA. Within this sample are around 80,000 clones, with about 88% of them counted one time only. The ten largest clones take up under 13% of the sample.

In light of the paper, this sample's time point label describes: baseline before first vaccination. The vaccinee samples were drawn from two UK trials, COV001 and COV002, one of which was a single-blind randomized controlled phase 2/3 trial testing AZD1222 (ChAdOx1 nCoV-19) in healthy adults. Trial participant PBMC samples were collected at day 0 and day 28 after the second dose for TCRbeta chain sequencing. There are 15 amino acids in the CDR3, from cysteine to phenylalanine inclusive. Only the CDR3 DNA stays, 45 bases, in frame from base 1. The CDR1 and CDR2 encoded by the germline V gene (reference sequence) are GTSNPN and SVGIG. A distance of 13 bases separates the germline ends of V and J, which lose 3 bases and 1 base respectively. These data belong to a study of T cell responses to AZD1222 COVID-19 vaccine (dated by TCRdb to the early 2020s). Study-level background: Because spike-specific TCR depth and breadth did not differ between the two schedules, AZD1222 recipients who got a second dose at roughly 4 weeks were pooled with those who got a second dose at roughly 12 weeks. Trial participants were enrolled into age subgroups of 18-55, 56-69 and 70-plus years, which contained 148, 28 and 57 TCR-sequenced participants, respectively. A total of 230 to 250 trial participants underwent TCR sequencing, of whom about 200 had received two doses of AZD1222 and about 26 had received two doses of the MenACWY control vaccine.

Study-wide conclusions, independent of this receptor: Conclusions about previously exposed vaccinees are limited, since just six or seven AZD1222 recipients were seropositive for SARS-CoV-2 at baseline. The vaccine-associated CD4 TCRs covered the entire spike protein, and the dominant responses fell in regions 160-218 and 743-854. Because no samples from the day 14 peak response were available, repertoires could be characterized only after the peak T cell response. Epitopes outside the regions mutated in the B.1.351 and B.1.1.7 variants were reportedly recognized by nearly half of the unique spike-specific TCRs. The 56-69-year group was small, and its depth increase did not reach significance, likely because of low power. After two AZD1222 doses, spike-specific TCR breadth and depth were significantly higher than at day 0 and than in MenACWY recipients. Participants were mostly white British, with more females than males. The authors suggested clonal diversity may have been underestimated.

The source was peripheral blood, collected on day 0 of AZD1222 vaccination. The receptor was derived from an adult in good health. This sequence uses TRBV30 and TRBJ1-3; tentative D gene TRBD1, with 5 bases matching. Here is the DNA: TGTGCCTGGAGCCCCATCGACAGTTCTGGAAACACCATATATTTT. Its translation is CAWSPIDSSGNTIYF.